The entry that follows covers one T cell receptor (beta chain) sequence. The antigen is undetermined. This specimen comes from a study of shared clonotypes between healthy human individuals. Study as a whole: Aged 18 to 49, the donors were two women and a few men.

The study separated CD4+ cells into CD45RA+ naive and CD45RA-negative memory subsets. The CDR3 spans 17 residues. Trimming took 1 base from V and 3 from J, leaving 19 bases between them. Germline CDR1 and CDR2: LNHDA and SQIVND (reference sequence). This table comes from immunoSEQ multiplex PCR, and its TCRdb copy is limited to in-frame clones, with some not included. The table includes some 2,100,000 clones, almost 96% detected once. Study outcomes and limitations: Donor clonotype sharing was expected to depend on sequencing depth. Generally, naive subsets came out with larger estimated richness than memory subsets.

This sequence originates from a man aged 18 to 29 in good health. The V call is TRBV19, the J call TRBJ2-7; D not certain. Material for sequencing was naive CD4+ T cells sorted from blood. The subset is: CD45RA+ positively selected. The CDR3 reads CASSIVGHGKIGYEQYF. In DNA, the CDR3 is TGTGCCAGTAGTATAGTCGGCCACGGAAAAATAGGCTACGAGCAGTACTTC.